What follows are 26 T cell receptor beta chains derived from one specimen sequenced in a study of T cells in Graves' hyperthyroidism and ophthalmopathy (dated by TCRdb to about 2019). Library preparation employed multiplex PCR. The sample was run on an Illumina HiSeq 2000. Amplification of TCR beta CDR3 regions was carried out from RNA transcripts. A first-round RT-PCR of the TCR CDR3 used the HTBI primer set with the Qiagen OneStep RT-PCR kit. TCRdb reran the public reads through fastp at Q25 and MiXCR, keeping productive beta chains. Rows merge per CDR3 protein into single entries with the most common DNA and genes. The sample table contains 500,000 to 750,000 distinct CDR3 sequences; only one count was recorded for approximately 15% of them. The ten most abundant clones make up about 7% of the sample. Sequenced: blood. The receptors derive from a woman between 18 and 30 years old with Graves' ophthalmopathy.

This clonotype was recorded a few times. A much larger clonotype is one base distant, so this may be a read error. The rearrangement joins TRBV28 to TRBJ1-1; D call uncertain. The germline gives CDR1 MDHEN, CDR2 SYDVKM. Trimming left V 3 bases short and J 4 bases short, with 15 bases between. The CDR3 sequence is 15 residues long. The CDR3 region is CASSLQNGDLTEAFF. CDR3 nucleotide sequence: TGTGCCAGCAGTTTGCAAAACGGGGATCTCACTGAAGCTTTCTTT.

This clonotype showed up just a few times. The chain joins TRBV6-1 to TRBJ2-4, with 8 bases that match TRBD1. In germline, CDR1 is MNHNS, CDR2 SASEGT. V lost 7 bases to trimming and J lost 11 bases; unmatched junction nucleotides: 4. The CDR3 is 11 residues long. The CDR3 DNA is TGTGCCAGCACCGGGACAGGCCTTCAGTACTTC. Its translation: CASTGTGLQYF.

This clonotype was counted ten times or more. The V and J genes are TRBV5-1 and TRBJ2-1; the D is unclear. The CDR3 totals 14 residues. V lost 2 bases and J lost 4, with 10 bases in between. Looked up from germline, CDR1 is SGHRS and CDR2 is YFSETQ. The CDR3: CASSLLPDYNEQFF. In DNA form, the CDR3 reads TGCGCCAGCAGCTTACTTCCAGATTACAATGAGCAGTTCTTC.

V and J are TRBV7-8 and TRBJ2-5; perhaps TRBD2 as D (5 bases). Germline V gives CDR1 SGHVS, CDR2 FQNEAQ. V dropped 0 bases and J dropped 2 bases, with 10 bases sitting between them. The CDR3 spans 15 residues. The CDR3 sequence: CASSLAETSQETQYF. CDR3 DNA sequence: TGTGCCAGCAGCTTAGCCGAAACTAGTCAAGAGACCCAGTACTTC.

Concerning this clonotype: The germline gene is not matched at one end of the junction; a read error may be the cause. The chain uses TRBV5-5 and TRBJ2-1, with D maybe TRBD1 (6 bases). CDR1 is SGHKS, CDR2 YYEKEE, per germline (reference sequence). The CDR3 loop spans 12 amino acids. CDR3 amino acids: CASSQGTYEQFF. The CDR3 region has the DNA TGCGCCAGCAGCCAGGGGACCTATGAGCAGTTCTTC.

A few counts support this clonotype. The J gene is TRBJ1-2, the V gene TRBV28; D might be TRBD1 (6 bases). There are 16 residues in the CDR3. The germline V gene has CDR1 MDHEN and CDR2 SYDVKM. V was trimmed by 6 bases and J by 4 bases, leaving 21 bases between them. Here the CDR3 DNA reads TGTGCCAGCAGCTTCTTCCCTCCGAAAGGGGGCTATGGCTACACCTTC. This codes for CASSFFPPKGGYGYTF.

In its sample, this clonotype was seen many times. CDR3 loop: CAWSAGQGNQPQHF. DNA for the CDR3: TGTGCCTGGAGTGCGGGACAGGGCAATCAGCCCCAGCATTTT. The V call is TRBV30, the J call TRBJ1-5; 8 bases line up with TRBD1. The CDR3 consists of 14 residues. Looked up from germline, CDR1 is GTSNPN and CDR2 is SVGIG (reference sequence). V shed 1 base and J 2 bases; nucleotides not matched to a gene: 1. Full variable domain (rest looked up from reference TRBV30 and TRBJ1-5): SQTIHQWPATLVQPVGSPLSLECTVEGTSNPNLYWYRQAAGRGLQLLFYSVGIGQISSEVPQNLSASRPQDRQFILSSKKLLLSDSGFYLCAWSAGQGNQPQHFGDGTRLSIL.

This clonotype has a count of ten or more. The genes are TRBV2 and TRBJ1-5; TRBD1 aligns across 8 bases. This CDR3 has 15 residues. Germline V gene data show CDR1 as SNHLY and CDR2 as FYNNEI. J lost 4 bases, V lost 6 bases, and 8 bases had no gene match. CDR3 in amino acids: CASSTDRGGNQPQHF. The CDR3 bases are TGTGCCAGCAGCACAGACAGGGGTGGAAATCAGCCCCAGCATTTT.

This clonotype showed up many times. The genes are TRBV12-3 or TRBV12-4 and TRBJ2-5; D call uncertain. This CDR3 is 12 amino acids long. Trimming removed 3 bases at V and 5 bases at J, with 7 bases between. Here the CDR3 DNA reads TGTGCCAGCAGTTTCACGGAGGAGACCCAGTACTTC. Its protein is CASSFTEETQYF.

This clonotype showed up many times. CDR3 region: CASSSGGGPYEQYF. The DNA of the CDR3 is TGTGCCAGCAGCTCGGGGGGTGGACCCTACGAGCAGTACTTC. V gene TRBV11-3 combines with J gene TRBJ2-7, with 7 bases fitting TRBD2. The CDR3 runs 14 residues. The V gene end was trimmed by 4 bases and the J gene end by 2 bases; junction bases not matched to a gene: 5. The germline CDR1 and CDR2 sequences are SGHNT and YENEEA.

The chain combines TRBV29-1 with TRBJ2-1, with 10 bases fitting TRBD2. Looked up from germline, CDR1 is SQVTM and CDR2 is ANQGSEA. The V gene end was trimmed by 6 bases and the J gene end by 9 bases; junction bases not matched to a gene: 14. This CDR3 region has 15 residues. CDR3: CSVPASGRLDGEQFF. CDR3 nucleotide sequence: TGCAGCGTCCCGGCTAGCGGGAGATTAGATGGTGAGCAGTTCTTC.

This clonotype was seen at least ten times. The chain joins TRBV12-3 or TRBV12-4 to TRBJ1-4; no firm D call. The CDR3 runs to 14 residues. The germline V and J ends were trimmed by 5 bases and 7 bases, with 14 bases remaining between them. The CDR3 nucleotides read TGTGCCAGCAGTCTGCCCCGAAGAGGTGAAAAACTGTTTTTT. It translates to CASSLPRRGEKLFF.

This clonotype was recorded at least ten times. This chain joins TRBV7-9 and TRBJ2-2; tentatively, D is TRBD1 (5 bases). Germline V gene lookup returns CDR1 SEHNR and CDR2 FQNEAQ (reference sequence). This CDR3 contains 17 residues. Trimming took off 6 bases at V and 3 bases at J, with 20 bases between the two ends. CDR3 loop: CASRYWTAKGDTGELFF. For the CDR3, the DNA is TGTGCCAGCAGATATTGGACCGCGAAAGGGGACACCGGGGAGCTGTTTTTT.

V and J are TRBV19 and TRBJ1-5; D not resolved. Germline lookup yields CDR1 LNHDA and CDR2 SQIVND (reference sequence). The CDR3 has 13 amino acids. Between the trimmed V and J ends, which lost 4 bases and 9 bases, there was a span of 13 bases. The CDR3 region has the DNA TGTGCCAGTAGTAGCCGGGCCCCTCGGCCCCAGCATTTT. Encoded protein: CASSSRAPRPQHF.

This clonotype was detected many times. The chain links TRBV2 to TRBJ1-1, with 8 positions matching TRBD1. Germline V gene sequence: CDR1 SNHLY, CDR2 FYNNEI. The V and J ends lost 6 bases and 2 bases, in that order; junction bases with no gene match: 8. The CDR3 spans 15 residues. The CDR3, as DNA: TGTGCCAGCAGGACGAGGACAGGGCTTAACACTGAAGCTTTCTTT. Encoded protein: CASRTRTGLNTEAFF.

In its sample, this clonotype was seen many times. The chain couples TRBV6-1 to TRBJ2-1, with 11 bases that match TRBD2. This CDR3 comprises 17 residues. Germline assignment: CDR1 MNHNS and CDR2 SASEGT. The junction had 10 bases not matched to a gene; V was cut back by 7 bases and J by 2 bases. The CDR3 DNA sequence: TGTGCCAGCACCAAAGGGACTAGCGGCAAGGCCTACAATGAGCAGTTCTTC. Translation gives CASTKGTSGKAYNEQFF.

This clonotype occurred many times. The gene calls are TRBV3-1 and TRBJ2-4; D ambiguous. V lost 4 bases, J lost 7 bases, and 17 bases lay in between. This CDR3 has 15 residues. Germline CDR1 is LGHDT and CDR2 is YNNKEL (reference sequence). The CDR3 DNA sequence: TGTGCCAGCAGCCGGAGTTCGCCCAGGACGAACATTCAGTACTTC. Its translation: CASSRSSPRTNIQYF.

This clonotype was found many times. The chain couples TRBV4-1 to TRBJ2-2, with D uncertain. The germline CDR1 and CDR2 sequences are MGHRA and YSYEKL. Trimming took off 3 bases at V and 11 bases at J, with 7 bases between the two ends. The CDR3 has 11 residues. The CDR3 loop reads CASSHNYELFF. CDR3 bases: TGCGCCAGCAGCCACAACTACGAGCTGTTTTTT.

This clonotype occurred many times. The CDR3 loop reads CATWEGQDTDTQYF. Written as DNA, the CDR3 is TGTGCCACCTGGGAGGGACAGGACACAGATACGCAGTATTTT. This chain joins TRBV10-3 and TRBJ2-3, with D tentatively TRBD1 (8 bases). Germline V gene lookup returns CDR1 ENHRY and CDR2 SYGVKD. The CDR3 loop spans 14 amino acids. V dropped 10 bases and J dropped 2 bases, with 16 bases sitting between them.

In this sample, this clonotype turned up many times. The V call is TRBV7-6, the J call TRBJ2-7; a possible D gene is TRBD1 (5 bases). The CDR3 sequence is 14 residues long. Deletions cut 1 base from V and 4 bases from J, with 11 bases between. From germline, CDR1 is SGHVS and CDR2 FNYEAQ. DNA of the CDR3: TGTGCCAGCAGCTTAGGTTGGGGCAAGTACGAGCAGTACTTC. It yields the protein CASSLGWGKYEQYF. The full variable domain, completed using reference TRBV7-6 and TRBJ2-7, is GAGVSQSPRYKVTKRGQDVALRCDPISGHVSLYWYRQALGQGPEFLTYFNYEAQQDKSGLPNDRFSAERPEGSISTLTIQRTEQRDSAMYRCASSLGWGKYEQYFGPGTRLTVT.

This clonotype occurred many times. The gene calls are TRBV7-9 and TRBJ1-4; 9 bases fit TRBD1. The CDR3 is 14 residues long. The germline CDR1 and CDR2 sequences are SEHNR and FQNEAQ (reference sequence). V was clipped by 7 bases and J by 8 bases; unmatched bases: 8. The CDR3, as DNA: TGTGCCAGCAACCCGGGACAGGGTGGAGAAAAACTGTTTTTT. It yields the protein CASNPGQGGEKLFF.

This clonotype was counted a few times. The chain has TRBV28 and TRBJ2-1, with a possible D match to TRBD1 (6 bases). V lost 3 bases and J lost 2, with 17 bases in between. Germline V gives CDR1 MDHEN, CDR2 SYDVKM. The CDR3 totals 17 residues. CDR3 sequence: CASSFFTRGVAYNEQFF. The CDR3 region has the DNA TGTGCCAGCAGTTTTTTTACCAGGGGAGTTGCCTACAATGAGCAGTTCTTC.

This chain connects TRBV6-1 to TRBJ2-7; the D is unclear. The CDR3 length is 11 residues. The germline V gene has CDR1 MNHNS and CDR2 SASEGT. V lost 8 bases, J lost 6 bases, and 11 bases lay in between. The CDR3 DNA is TGTGCCAGCGGTACACAGCGCGAGCAGTACTTC. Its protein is CASGTQREQYF.

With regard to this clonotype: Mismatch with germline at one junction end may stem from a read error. This chain's CDR3 is CASSQDTGSSGNTIYF. In DNA, the CDR3 is TGTGCCAGCAGCCAGGACACAGGGAGCTCTGGAAACACCATATATTTT. The V call is TRBV5-1, the J call TRBJ1-3; possibly TRBD1 for D (6 bases). The CDR3 spans 16 residues. Germline V gene data show CDR1 as SGHRS and CDR2 as YFSETQ.

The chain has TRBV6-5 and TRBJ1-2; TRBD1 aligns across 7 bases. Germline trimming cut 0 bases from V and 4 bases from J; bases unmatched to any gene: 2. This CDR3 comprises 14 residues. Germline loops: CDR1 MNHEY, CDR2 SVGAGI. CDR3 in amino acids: CASSYSGTAYGYTF. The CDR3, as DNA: TGTGCCAGCAGTTACTCGGGGACAGCCTATGGCTACACCTTC.

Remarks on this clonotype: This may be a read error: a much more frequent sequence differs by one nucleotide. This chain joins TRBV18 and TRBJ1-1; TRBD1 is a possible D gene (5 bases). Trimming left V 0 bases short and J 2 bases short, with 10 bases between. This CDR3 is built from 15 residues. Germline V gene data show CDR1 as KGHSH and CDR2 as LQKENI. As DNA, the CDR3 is TGTGCCAGCTCACCACCGGCGACAGACAACACTGAAGCTTTCTTT. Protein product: CASSPPATDNTEAFF.